The rows below give T cell receptor beta chains drawn from one sample of a study of blood T cell repertoires in COVID-19. Method: immunoSEQ multiplex PCR; TCRdb's copy keeps in-frame clones and lacks some. The data contain about 280,000 clones, over 75% of them singletons. Sequencing was performed on peripheral blood. All receptors come from a man younger than 35 with active or convalescent COVID-19. Each CDR3 is given with its conserved first and last residue. A D gene is named only where the DNA matches it firmly. Expanded clones are given a class, and other clones once, few, many or no size at all.

d_call	v_call	j_call	clone_size	cdr3_nt	cdr3_aa
TRBD2	TRBV27	TRBJ2-1	NA	TGTGCCAGCAGTTCTGCCGGGACTAGCGCATACAATGAGCAGTTCTTC	CASSSAGTSAYNEQFF
TRBD1	TRBV6-5	TRBJ2-3	NA	TGTGCCAGCAGTTACTCAAGGGGGCGCGTAGATACGCAGTATTTT	CASSYSRGRVDTQYF
NA	TRBV19	TRBJ2-2	once	TGTGCCAGTAGTATACACCAGGAAGGCGGGGAGCTGTTTTTT	CASSIHQEGGELFF
TRBD2	TRBV19	TRBJ2-3	NA	TGTGCCAGTAGTATAGATCTTCTCAGGGCTAGCGGGGGCACAGATACGCAGTATTTT	CASSIDLLRASGGTDTQYF
NA	TRBV7-8	TRBJ1-4	NA	TGTGCCAGCAGCTTAGGAATAGCAACTAATGAAAAACTGTTTTTT	CASSLGIATNEKLFF
NA	TRBV9	TRBJ2-2	NA	TGTGCCAGCAGCGTAGATCGGAGGGGCGAACACCGGGGAGCTGTTTTT	CASSVDRRGEHRGAVF
NA	TRBV27	TRBJ1-1	NA	TGTGCCAGCAGTTTATCGGGGGCGGTAGGAGCTTTCTTT	CASSLSGAVGAFF
TRBD1	TRBV14	TRBJ2-5	NA	TGTGCCAGCAGCTCGGGACAGCTTAAGTACCAAGAGACCCAGTACTTC	CASSSGQLKYQETQYF
TRBD1	TRBV2	TRBJ2-2	NA	TGTGCCAGCAGTGTCCGCCAGGGGGCGGCCGGGGAGCTGTTTTTT	CASSVRQGAAGELFF
NA	TRBV12-3/TRBV12-4	TRBJ2-3	NA	TGTGCCAGCGCCAGGGCCTCTAGTGCACAGTATTTT	CASARASSAQYF